This T cell receptor beta chain originates from a study of T cell responses to AZD1222 COVID-19 vaccine. The wider study: Pooling was applied to second doses at about 4 or about 12 weeks.

Turning to this clone: Its antigen is currently unknown.

General study results and limits: A mostly white British donor set with more females was recruited, and clonal diversity was possibly underestimated. Spike-wide coverage was observed for vaccine-associated CD4 TCRs, with dominant responses at 160-218 and 743-854.

J lost 4 bases, V lost 1 base, and 5 bases had no gene match. This CDR3 comprises 18 residues. CDR1 SGHAT and CDR2 FQNNGV come from the germline V gene. Sequenced by immunoSEQ multiplex PCR; TCRdb stores in-frame clones only, minus some. The sample lists 100,000 or so clones; more than 75% were seen once. The TCR sequence derives from an adult in good health. The chain employs TRBV11-2 and TRBJ2-1; 15 nucleotides line up with TRBD2. This sample comprised peripheral blood, obtained on day 0 of AZD1222 vaccination. The CDR3 DNA reads TGTGCCAGCAGCTTAGGGACTAGCGGGGGGGCCTCGTACAATGAGCAGTTCTTC. This codes for CASSLGTSGGASYNEQFF.